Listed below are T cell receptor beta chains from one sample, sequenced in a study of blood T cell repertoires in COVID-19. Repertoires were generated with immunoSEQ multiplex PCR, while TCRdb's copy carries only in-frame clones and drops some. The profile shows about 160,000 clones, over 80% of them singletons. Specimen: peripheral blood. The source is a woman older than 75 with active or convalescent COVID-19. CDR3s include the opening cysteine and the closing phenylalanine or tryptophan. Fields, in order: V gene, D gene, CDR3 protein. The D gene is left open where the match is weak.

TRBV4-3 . CASSQMRVSSYEQYF
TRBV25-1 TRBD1 CASSDPQGAYYGYTF
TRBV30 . CAWRGGQGGPQHF
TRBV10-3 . CAISGKGGPNTEAFF
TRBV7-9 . CASSLEGISNEKLFF
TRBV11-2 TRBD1 CASSGDRAYGYTF
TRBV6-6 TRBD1 CASRSGQAEQETQYF
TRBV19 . CASSSRGGGGSSPLHF
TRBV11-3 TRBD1 CASSSQDRGTNEKLFF
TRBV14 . CASSQRGRNTEAFF
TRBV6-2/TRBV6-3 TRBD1 CASSLGQGASRGSYEQYF
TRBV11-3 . CASSPTSGGNTIYF
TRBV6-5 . CASSPRSSSDTQYF
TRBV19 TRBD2 CASRMTSGGDEQYF
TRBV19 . CASSIMGAWGEQFF
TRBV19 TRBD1 CASSLDRVAQPQHF
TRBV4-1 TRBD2 CASSAGRVDEQFF
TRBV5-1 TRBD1 CASSGSGGAGSSYEQYF
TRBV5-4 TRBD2 CASSPGTSGTQYF
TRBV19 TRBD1 CASRPGQGNTEAFF
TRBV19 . CASRRTDRLNTEAFF
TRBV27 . CASKFREGSSPLHF
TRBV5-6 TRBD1 CASSFGQGVFENTIYF
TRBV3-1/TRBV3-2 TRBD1 CASSQKTGGNGYTF
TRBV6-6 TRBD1 CASSDEGQGYGYTF
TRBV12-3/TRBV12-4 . CASSPLRETQYF
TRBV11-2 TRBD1 CASSSRDSVSYEQYF
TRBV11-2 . CASSWSQGSGNTIYF
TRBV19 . CASTSTGELFF
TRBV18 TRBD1 CASSPIGTGGNNEQFF
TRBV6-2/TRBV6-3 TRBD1 CASSLSAGGSEQFF
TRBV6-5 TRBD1 CASSKPGQGAFGYTF
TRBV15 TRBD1 CATSRGDRVGVNEQFF
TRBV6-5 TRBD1 CASSPITGAYGYTF
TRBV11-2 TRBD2 CASSSGTSVEFRTDTQYF
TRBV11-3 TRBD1 CASSLGTVQGYGYTF
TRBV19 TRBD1 CASRSGGLDYGYTF
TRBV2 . CASSSLMSGEQYF
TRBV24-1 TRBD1 CATSAPGQGNTGELFF
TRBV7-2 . CASSLGQPIEKLFF
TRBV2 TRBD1 CASSLRGPTYGYTF
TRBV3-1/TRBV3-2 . CASSQAGVSAFF
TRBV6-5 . CASSLRGGNSPLHF
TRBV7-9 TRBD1 CASSFSGTVNTGELFF
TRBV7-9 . CASSLAQMNQPQHF